Presented here are 5 T cell receptor beta chains from one specimen sequenced in a study of identifying expanded T cells in peripheral blood. Libraries were prepared by immunoSEQ multiplex PCR; TCRdb keeps only in-frame clonotypes and omits some of them. This sample has 97,000 or so clones, with around 88% found just once. The sample was blood. These receptor sequences come from a person between 18 and 69 years old in good health.

The V gene is TRBV4-3, the J gene TRBJ2-7; the D gene is possibly TRBD2 (5 bases). Germline-derived CDR1 and CDR2 are LGHNA and YSLEER. This CDR3 is built from 17 residues. The V gene lost 3 bases and the J gene lost 6 bases, with 24 bases spanning the gap. This CDR3 is CASSQIWGGLAPLEQYF. CDR3 nucleotides: TGCGCCAGCAGCCAGATCTGGGGTGGTCTAGCTCCTCTCGAGCAGTACTTC.

The chain joins TRBV19 to TRBJ2-7, with 8 nucleotides matching TRBD2. From germline, CDR1 is LNHDA and CDR2 SQIVND (reference sequence). The CDR3 spans 13 residues. After removal of 7 bases from V and 6 bases from J, the junction contained 8 bases not matched to a gene. The CDR3 spells CASTPGGLSEQYF. DNA of the CDR3: TGTGCCAGTACACCGGGAGGGCTGAGCGAGCAGTACTTC. The whole variable domain, filled in from reference TRBV19 and TRBJ2-7, reads DGGITQSPKYLFRKEGQNVTLSCEQNLNHDAMYWYRQDPGQGLRLIYYSQIVNDFQKGDIAEGYSVSREKKESFPLTVTSAQKNPTAFYLCASTPGGLSEQYFGPGTRLTVT.

This clone has just a few counts. This sequence joins TRBV4-2 and TRBJ1-4; D might be TRBD1 (5 bases). Between the trimmed V and J ends, which lost 5 bases and 5 bases, there was a span of 15 bases. Per germline, CDR1 LGHNA and CDR2 YNFKEQ. CDR3 length equals 15 residues. CDR3 residues: CASSSNHRQNEKLFF. As DNA, the CDR3 is TGTGCCAGCAGCTCCAATCACAGACAGAATGAAAAACTGTTTTTT.

The chain recombines TRBV7-9 with TRBJ2-5, with D perhaps matching TRBD1 (6 bases). V was clipped by 5 bases and J by 5 bases, with 18 bases between them. This CDR3 is built from 15 residues. Germline CDR1 is SEHNR and CDR2 is FQNEAQ (reference sequence). CDR3 DNA: TGTGCCAGCAGCCCACAACAGGGTTTCGGTGAGACCCAGTACTTC. Translation gives CASSPQQGFGETQYF.

The chain is built from TRBV6-5 and TRBJ2-2, with 7 bases identical to TRBD2. V dropped 11 bases and J dropped 3; count of bases not matched to a gene: 9. The CDR3 covers 14 residues. CDR1 and CDR2 (germline): MNHEY, SVGAGI. The CDR3 region has the DNA TGTGCCGCTGGTGGGAGGGCCTACACCGGGGAGCTGTTTTTT. Residues: CAAGGRAYTGELFF.